This T cell receptor beta chain was found in a study of pediatric ulcerative colitis. Profiled with immunoSEQ multiplex PCR; TCRdb holds only in-frame clones, not every one. This table holds some 43,000 clones, 78% found once. This clone came up a few times. Rectal tissue came from one to two pinch biopsies taken at colonoscopy. Trimming shortened V by 4 bases and J by 5 bases, and 8 bases separated the two germline ends. The CDR3 totals 13 residues. Looked up from germline, CDR1 is MGHRA and CDR2 is YSYEKL. The V gene is TRBV4-1, the J gene TRBJ1-4; D remains ambiguous. The sample consisted of gut tissue. The source of this sequence is a girl under 18 with moderate ulcerative colitis. The CDR3: CASSRKENEKLFF. In nucleotides, the CDR3 is TGCGCCAGCAGCCGGAAGGAAAATGAAAAACTGTTTTTT.